The 26 T cell receptor beta chains presented below share a single source sample, sequenced in a study of cytomegalovirus exposure and HLA in healthy donors. PCR used 60 Vbeta primers and 13 Jbeta primers. The repertoire was sequenced with immunoSEQ multiplex PCR; TCRdb's copy has only in-frame clones and lacks some. Here the sample spans around 200,000 clones, around 80% being singletons. Sequenced: PBMCs. The receptors here all came from an older woman in good health and CMV-seropositive.

This rearrangement joins TRBV19 to TRBJ1-2; no definite D call. V lost 8 bases and J lost 2, with 9 bases in between. The germline CDR1 and CDR2 sequences are LNHDA and SQIVND (reference sequence). The CDR3 spans 12 residues. CDR3 residues: CASGTVNYGYTF. The DNA for the CDR3 is TGTGCCAGTGGAACAGTAAACTATGGCTACACCTTC.

The rearrangement joins TRBV6-5 to TRBJ1-4; a weak D match, TRBD1 (6 bases). The ends were cut back, 7 bases at V and 10 bases at J, with 22 bases in the middle. This CDR3 contains 15 residues. Germline assignment: CDR1 MNHEY and CDR2 SVGAGI. The CDR3 protein is CASTRQAATYGKLFF. The CDR3 coding sequence is TGTGCCAGCACCCGACAGGCCGCAACTTATGGAAAACTGTTTTTT.

The genes are TRBV18 and TRBJ2-1, with 7 bases aligning to TRBD2. Germline values: CDR1 KGHSH, CDR2 LQKENI. This CDR3 region has 15 residues. The V and J ends lost 3 bases and 8 bases, in that order; junction bases with no gene match: 10. As DNA, the CDR3 is TGTGCCAGCTCACCGGCGACTAGCTGGAGGGATGAGCAGTTCTTC. Translation gives CASSPATSWRDEQFF. Combining the CDR3 with reference TRBV18 and TRBJ2-1 gives the whole variable domain NAGVMQNPRHLVRRRGQEARLRCSPMKGHSHVYWYRQLPEEGLKFMVYLQKENIIDESGMPKERFSAEFPKEGPSILRIQQVVRGDSAAYFCASSPATSWRDEQFFGPGTRLTVL.

The rearrangement links TRBV6-1 to TRBJ1-5, with 10 bases aligning to TRBD1. The trim removed 4 bases at V and 7 bases at J, leaving 4 bases unmatched. CDR1 MNHNS and CDR2 SASEGT come from the germline V gene. This CDR3 has 14 amino acids. The CDR3 region has the DNA TGTGCCAGCAGTGGGGGACAGGGGAACCAGCCCCAGCATTTT. It is translated as CASSGGQGNQPQHF.

This clone was recorded once. The chain employs TRBV10-3 and TRBJ2-6, with 7 positions matching TRBD1. The CDR3 covers 17 residues. Germline loops: CDR1 ENHRY, CDR2 SYGVKD. Germline trimming cut 10 bases from V and 0 bases from J; bases unmatched to any gene: 12. The CDR3 protein is CATRIGDRVSGANVLTF. In DNA, the CDR3 is TGTGCCACCCGAATTGGGGACAGAGTCTCTGGGGCCAACGTCCTGACTTTC.

The chain combines TRBV5-5 with TRBJ2-5, with a weak D call TRBD1 (6 bases). This CDR3 comprises 13 residues. Germline V CDR1 and CDR2: SGHKS, YYEKEE (reference sequence). Trimming cost V 4 bases and J 5 bases, with 12 bases left between them. The CDR3 DNA sequence: TGTGCCAGCAGCCCAGGGGTTGGGGAGACCCAGTACTTC. Protein sequence: CASSPGVGETQYF.

The V gene is TRBV30, the J gene TRBJ2-5; D not resolved. V shed 2 bases and J shed 3 bases, with 10 bases lying between them. The CDR3 runs 13 residues. Germline CDR1 and CDR2: GTSNPN and SVGIG (reference sequence). The CDR3 DNA sequence: TGTGCCTGGAGTCGCGGCGTGGAAGAGACCCAGTACTTC. It specifies CAWSRGVEETQYF.

The chain recombines TRBV30 with TRBJ1-5, with a weak D call TRBD1 (5 bases). Trimming cost V 8 bases and J 4 bases, with 9 bases left between them. The CDR3 has 11 amino acids. The germline V gene has CDR1 GTSNPN and CDR2 SVGIG (reference sequence). The CDR3 region has the DNA TGTGCCGGGGGGACGAATCAGCCCCAGCATTTT. Amino acid sequence: CAGGTNQPQHF.

This clone turned up a few times. The chain links TRBV9 to TRBJ2-1, with D perhaps matching TRBD2 (5 bases). The germline V and J ends were trimmed by 0 bases and 0 bases, with 10 bases remaining between them. The V gene's germline CDR1 is SGDLS and CDR2 YYNGEE. This CDR3 has 16 amino acids. The CDR3 sequence: CASSVGLGSSYNEQFF. Here the CDR3 DNA reads TGTGCCAGCAGCGTAGGGCTAGGGAGCTCCTACAATGAGCAGTTCTTC.

The J gene is TRBJ1-1, the V gene TRBV19; 9 bases line up with TRBD1. Unmatched junction bases numbered 5, after V lost 7 bases and J lost 2 bases. The germline gives CDR1 LNHDA, CDR2 SQIVND (reference sequence). The CDR3 extends over 14 amino acids. The CDR3 sequence: CASMVQGANTEAFF. In nucleotides, the CDR3 is TGTGCCAGTATGGTACAGGGGGCTAACACTGAAGCTTTCTTT.

This chain connects TRBV10-3 to TRBJ2-7, with 10 bases lining up with TRBD1. Germline V gene sequence: CDR1 ENHRY, CDR2 SYGVKD. V dropped 11 bases and J dropped 6; count of bases not matched to a gene: 4. This CDR3 comprises 11 residues. The CDR3 nucleotides read TGTGCCCCAGGACAGGGGGGCGAGCAGTACTTC. Protein: CAPGQGGEQYF.

The gene calls are TRBV7-3 and TRBJ1-1; D call uncertain. V was trimmed by 5 bases and J by 7 bases, leaving 14 bases between them. Germline V gene lookup returns CDR1 SGHTA and CDR2 FQGTGA. The CDR3 totals 13 residues. The DNA of the CDR3 is TGTGCCAGCAGCCCCAACTTCCGTGGTGAAGCTTTCTTT. Amino acids: CASSPNFRGEAFF.

The chain has TRBV6-1 and TRBJ2-5, with D perhaps TRBD2 (6 bases). The CDR3 totals 14 residues. Germline CDR1 reads MNHNS; CDR2 reads SASEGT. Trimming left V 8 bases short and J 1 base short, with 14 bases between. The CDR3 reads CASFTGRPQETQYF. In nucleotides, the CDR3 is TGTGCCAGCTTTACGGGGAGGCCCCAAGAGACCCAGTACTTC.

This clone was counted once. V is TRBV2 and J is TRBJ2-3; TRBD1 is a possible D gene (6 bases). Germline CDR1 is SNHLY and CDR2 is FYNNEI. V dropped 7 bases and J dropped 3 bases, with 17 bases sitting between them. The CDR3 runs to 15 residues. CDR3 protein: CASIPTGMATDTQYF. For the CDR3, the DNA is TGTGCCAGCATTCCGACAGGAATGGCTACAGATACGCAGTATTTT.

This sequence joins TRBV2 and TRBJ1-5; no clear D gene. Germline values: CDR1 SNHLY, CDR2 FYNNEI. The CDR3 totals 14 residues. The V end was cut by 3 bases, the J end by 2 bases, with 8 bases between. The CDR3 reads CASSEREGNQPQHF. The CDR3 DNA reads as TGTGCCAGCAGTGAGAGGGAAGGCAATCAGCCCCAGCATTTT.

This sequence joins TRBV5-4 and TRBJ2-1, with 8 bases identical to TRBD2. CDR1 is SGHNT and CDR2 is YYREEE in the germline V gene (reference sequence). Trimming took 4 bases from V and 0 from J; bases not matched to a gene: 3. The length of the CDR3 is 15 residues. DNA of the CDR3: TGTGCCAGCAGCCGTAGCGGGACCTCCTACAATGAGCAGTTCTTC. This codes for CASSRSGTSYNEQFF.

The V and J genes are TRBV7-3 and TRBJ1-1; 8 nucleotides match TRBD1. With V trimmed by 5 bases and J by 5 bases, 7 bases remained unmatched. In germline, CDR1 is SGHTA, CDR2 FQGTGA. This CDR3 has 14 amino acids. Here the CDR3 DNA reads TGTGCCAGCAGCACCGGACAGGGAGGGACTGAAGCTTTCTTT. Amino acids: CASSTGQGGTEAFF.

The genes are TRBV4-3 and TRBJ1-5; 8 nucleotides align to TRBD1. J lost 6 bases, V lost 0 bases, and 4 bases had no gene match. This CDR3 region has 15 residues. The germline gives CDR1 LGHNA, CDR2 YSLEER. Here the CDR3 reads CASSQDGQGSQPQHF. The CDR3, as DNA: TGCGCCAGCAGCCAAGATGGACAGGGTAGTCAGCCCCAGCATTTT.

This clone was counted once. The rearrangement joins TRBV7-2 to TRBJ1-5; 7 bases are a match to TRBD1. Trimming cost V 3 bases and J 8 bases; bases outside gene matches: 7. Per the germline V gene, CDR1 is SGHTA and CDR2 is FQGNSA. CDR3 size: 14 residues. This CDR3 reads CASSLRQGDEPQHF. The CDR3 nucleotides are TGTGCCAGCAGCTTGCGGCAGGGGGATGAGCCCCAGCATTTT.

The chain uses TRBV7-3 and TRBJ2-2; D might be TRBD2 (5 bases). Germline CDR1 is SGHTA and CDR2 is FQGTGA. There are 19 residues in the CDR3. V was clipped by 5 bases and J by 3 bases, with 25 bases between them. CDR3 DNA: TGTGCCAGCAGCGCCCGTTGGAGGACGAACTTTCGGGACACCGGGGAGCTGTTTTTT. Amino acids: CASSARWRTNFRDTGELFF.

This chain connects TRBV6-5 to TRBJ1-5; TRBD1 agrees at 9 bases. This CDR3 is 15 amino acids long. V lost 6 bases and J lost 1; bases outside the gene matches: 4. In germline, CDR1 is MNHEY, CDR2 SVGAGI. CDR3 in amino acids: CASRRDRASNQPQHF. CDR3 in DNA: TGTGCCAGCAGGAGGGACAGGGCAAGCAATCAGCCCCAGCATTTT.

V and J are TRBV27 and TRBJ2-1, with D possibly TRBD2 on 6 matching bases. Germline CDR1 is MNHEY and CDR2 is SMNVEV (reference sequence). This CDR3 has 16 amino acids. Trimming left V 3 bases short and J 6 bases short, with 18 bases between. The DNA of the CDR3 is TGTGCCAGCAGTTTCTCAGGGACTGGGATTCCCAATGAGCAGTTCTTC. It specifies CASSFSGTGIPNEQFF.

The table lists this clone with a count of one. The chain couples TRBV11-3 to TRBJ2-1; 10 nucleotides line up with TRBD1. Germline loops: CDR1 SGHNT, CDR2 YENEEA. The V segment lost 6 bases and the J segment 6 bases; nucleotides outside the gene matches: 11. The CDR3 contains 16 residues. DNA for the CDR3: TGTGCCAGCAGTCCATCTGACAGGGGGCCTGGCAATGAGCAGTTCTTC. Its protein product is CASSPSDRGPGNEQFF.

V and J are TRBV28 and TRBJ1-2, with TRBD1 matching 7 bases. The V gene end was trimmed by 2 bases and the J gene end by 4 bases; junction bases not matched to a gene: 4. CDR3 length: 14 amino acids. The V gene's germline CDR1 is MDHEN and CDR2 SYDVKM. The DNA of the CDR3 is TGTGCCAGCAGTTTAAGGGGGCCGATCTATGGCTACACCTTC. Its translation: CASSLRGPIYGYTF.

The CDR3 region is CASSQLRRSNTGELFF. The DNA of the CDR3 is TGCGCCAGCAGTCAATTAAGGAGATCTAACACCGGGGAGCTGTTTTTT. J is TRBJ2-2 and V is TRBV23-1; D not certain. TRBV23-1 is given ORF status, its function remaining uncertain. This CDR3 has 16 residues. V lost 1 base, J lost 2 bases, and 11 bases lay in between.

The chain combines TRBV7-7 with TRBJ2-5, with 7 bases fitting TRBD1. The CDR3 totals 15 residues. The germline gives CDR1 SSHAT, CDR2 FNYEAQ (reference sequence). V shed 5 bases, J shed 4 bases, and the junction held 10 bases outside the gene matches. The CDR3 here is CASSGDSQGLETQYF. CDR3 sequence (DNA): TGTGCCAGCAGCGGGGACAGCCAAGGGCTAGAGACCCAGTACTTC.